Listed below are T cell receptor beta chains from one sample, sequenced in a study of OX40 agonist ivuxolimab in advanced cancers. Profiled with immunoSEQ multiplex PCR; TCRdb holds only in-frame clones, not every one. This sample has around 80,000 clones, with around 82% found just once. The specimen was CD4+ or CD8+ T cells sorted from blood, collected in a trial of the OX40 agonist ivuxolimab. These receptors were taken from an adult with an advanced solid tumor such as melanoma, head and neck, liver or kidney cancer. The conserved cysteine and the conserved F or W are not part of the CDR3 here.

TRBV19 ATKPGQVNIQY
TRBV10-3 AISVGADADTQY
TRBV19 ASSSTSSGERLQY
TRBV7-2 ASSLLAGGYNEQF
TRBV18 ASSPLSGEDEQY
TRBV4-1 ASSRLTGGFENEQF
TRBV7-2 ASSLEYQETQY
TRBV23-1 ASSQMGERGQGEKLF
TRBV6-4 ASSDSVGGVFGELF
TRBV18 ASSLPRTGGTDTQY
TRBV4-1 ASSPAALAGADTQY
TRBV20-1 SATDAYEQY
TRBV28 ASSLGGTLH
TRBV5-1 ASSFYPTGGGYT
TRBV18 ASSSGLQYGGTQY
TRBV6-5 ASRTGGLAWSPLH
TRBV9 ASSRDGDRKETQY
TRBV7-9 ASTRRGPGANVLT
TRBV7-2 ASSLDGFTEAF
TRBV2 ASRRGLAGGNEQY
TRBV29-1 SVTGTNRNTQY
TRBV20-1 SASVREEAF
TRBV4-2 ASSPARGEQF